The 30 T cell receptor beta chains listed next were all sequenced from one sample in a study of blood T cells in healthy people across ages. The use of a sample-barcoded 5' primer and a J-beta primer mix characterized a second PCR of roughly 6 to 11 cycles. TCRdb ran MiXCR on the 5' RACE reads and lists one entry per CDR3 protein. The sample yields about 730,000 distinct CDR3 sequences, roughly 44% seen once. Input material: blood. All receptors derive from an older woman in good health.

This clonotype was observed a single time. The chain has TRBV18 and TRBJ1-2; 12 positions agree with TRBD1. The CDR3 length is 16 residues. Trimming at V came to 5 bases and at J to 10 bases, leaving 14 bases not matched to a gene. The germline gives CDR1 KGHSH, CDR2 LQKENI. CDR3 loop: CASSSAHSGTGGVYTF. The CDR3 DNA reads TGTGCCAGCTCATCGGCCCATTCCGGGACAGGGGGCGTCTACACCTTC.

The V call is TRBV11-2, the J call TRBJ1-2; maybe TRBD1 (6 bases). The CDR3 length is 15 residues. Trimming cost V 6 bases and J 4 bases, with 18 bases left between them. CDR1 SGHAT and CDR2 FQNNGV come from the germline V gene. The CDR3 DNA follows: TGTGCCAGCAGATCTCAACAGGGCACGGGCTATGGCTACACCTTC. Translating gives CASRSQQGTGYGYTF.

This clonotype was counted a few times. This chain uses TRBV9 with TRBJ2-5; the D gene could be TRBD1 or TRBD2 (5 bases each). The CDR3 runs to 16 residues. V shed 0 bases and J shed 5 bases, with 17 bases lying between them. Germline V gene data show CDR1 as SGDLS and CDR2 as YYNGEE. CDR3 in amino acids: CASSVVPLGGYETQYF. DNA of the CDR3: TGTGCCAGCAGCGTAGTACCTCTTGGGGGTTACGAGACCCAGTACTTC.

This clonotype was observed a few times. The CDR3 DNA is TGTGCCAGCGGACTAGCGGGAGGCGATGAGCAGTTCTTC. The encoded protein is CASGLAGGDEQFF. V usage is TRBV7-9 and J usage is TRBJ2-1; 14 bases fit TRBD2. CDR1 is SEHNR, CDR2 FQNEAQ, per germline (reference sequence). Trimming cost V 8 bases and J 8 bases; bases outside gene matches: 2. There are 13 residues in the CDR3. The full variable domain, rest sourced from reference TRBV7-9 and TRBJ2-1, is DTGVSQNPRHKITKRGQNVTFRCDPISEHNRLYWYRQTLGQGPEFLTYFQNEAQLEKSRLLSDRFSAERPKGSFSTLEIQRTEQGDSAMYLCASGLAGGDEQFFGPGTRLTVL.

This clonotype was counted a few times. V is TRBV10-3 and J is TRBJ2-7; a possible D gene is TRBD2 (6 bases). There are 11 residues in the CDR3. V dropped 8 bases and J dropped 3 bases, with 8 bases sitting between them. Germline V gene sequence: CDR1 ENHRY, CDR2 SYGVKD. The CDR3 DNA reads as TGTGCCATCCGGGGGAGCTACGAGCAGTACTTC. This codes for CAIRGSYEQYF.

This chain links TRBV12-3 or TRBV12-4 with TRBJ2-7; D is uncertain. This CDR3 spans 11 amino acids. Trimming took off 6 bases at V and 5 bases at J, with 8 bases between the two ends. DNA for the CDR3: TGTGCCAGCAGGGACGGACACGAGCAGTACTTC. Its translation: CASRDGHEQYF.

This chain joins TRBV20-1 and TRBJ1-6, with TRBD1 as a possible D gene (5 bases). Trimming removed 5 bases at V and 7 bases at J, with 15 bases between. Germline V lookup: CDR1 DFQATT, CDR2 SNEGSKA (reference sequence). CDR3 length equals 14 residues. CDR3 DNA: TGCAGTGCTGCCGTGGGGCCCTTAAATTCACCCCTCCACTTT. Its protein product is CSAAVGPLNSPLHF.

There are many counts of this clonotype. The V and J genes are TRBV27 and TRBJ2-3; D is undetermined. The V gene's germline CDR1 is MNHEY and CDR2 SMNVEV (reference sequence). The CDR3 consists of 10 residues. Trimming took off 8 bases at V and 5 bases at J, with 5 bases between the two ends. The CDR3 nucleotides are TGTGCCAGCCGCGGAGATACGCAGTATTTT. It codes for CASRGDTQYF.

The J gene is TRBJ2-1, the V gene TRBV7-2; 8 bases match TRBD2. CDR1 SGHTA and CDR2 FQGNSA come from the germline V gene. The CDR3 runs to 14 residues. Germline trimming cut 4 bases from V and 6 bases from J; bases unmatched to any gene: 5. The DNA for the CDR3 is TGTGCCAGCAGCTACCCCGGGACTAGCAATGAGCAGTTCTTC. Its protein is CASSYPGTSNEQFF.

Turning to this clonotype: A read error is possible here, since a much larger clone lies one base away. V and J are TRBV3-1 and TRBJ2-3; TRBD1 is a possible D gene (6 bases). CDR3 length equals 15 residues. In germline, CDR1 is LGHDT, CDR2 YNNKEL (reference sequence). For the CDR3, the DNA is TGTGCCAACAGCCAAGATGGGACACCGACAGATACGCAGTATTTT. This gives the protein CANSQDGTPTDTQYF.

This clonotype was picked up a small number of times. CDR3 DNA: TGTGCCAGCATGAGGACTAGCGGAGGGTACAATGAGCAGTTCTTC. Encoded protein: CASMRTSGGYNEQFF. V and J are TRBV28 and TRBJ2-1; 10 nucleotides match TRBD2. The germline gives CDR1 MDHEN, CDR2 SYDVKM. There are 15 residues in the CDR3. The V segment lost 7 bases and the J segment 4 bases; nucleotides outside the gene matches: 7.

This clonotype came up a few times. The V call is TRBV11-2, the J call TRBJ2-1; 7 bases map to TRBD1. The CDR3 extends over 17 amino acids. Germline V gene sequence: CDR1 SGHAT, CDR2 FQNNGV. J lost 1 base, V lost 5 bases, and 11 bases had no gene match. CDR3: CASSASRQGSSYNEQFF. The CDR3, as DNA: TGTGCCAGCAGCGCAAGTAGACAGGGATCATCCTACAATGAGCAGTTCTTC.

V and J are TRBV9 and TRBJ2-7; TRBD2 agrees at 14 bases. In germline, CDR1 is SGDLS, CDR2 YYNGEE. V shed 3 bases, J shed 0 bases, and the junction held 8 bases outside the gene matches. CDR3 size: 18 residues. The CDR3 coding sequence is TGTGCCAGCAGCGAGGGGACTAGCGGGAGCTTCAGCTCCTACGAGCAGTACTTC. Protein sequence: CASSEGTSGSFSSYEQYF.

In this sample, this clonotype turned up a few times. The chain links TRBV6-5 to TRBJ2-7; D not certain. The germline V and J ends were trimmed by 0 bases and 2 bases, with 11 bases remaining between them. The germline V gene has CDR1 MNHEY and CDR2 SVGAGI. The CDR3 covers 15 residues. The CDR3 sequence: CASSYSTGSTYEQYF. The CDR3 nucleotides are TGTGCCAGCAGTTACTCGACCGGCTCTACCTACGAGCAGTACTTC.

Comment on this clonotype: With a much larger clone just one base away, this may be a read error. The CDR3 bases are TGCAGCGTAGGACAGGGGGCCCACTACGAGCAGTACTTC. Encoded protein: CSVGQGAHYEQYF. The V and J genes are TRBV29-1 and TRBJ2-7; 11 nucleotides align to TRBD1. Trimming cost V 6 bases and J 3 bases; bases outside gene matches: 4. Germline CDR1 and CDR2: SQVTM and ANQGSEA. The CDR3 extends over 13 amino acids.

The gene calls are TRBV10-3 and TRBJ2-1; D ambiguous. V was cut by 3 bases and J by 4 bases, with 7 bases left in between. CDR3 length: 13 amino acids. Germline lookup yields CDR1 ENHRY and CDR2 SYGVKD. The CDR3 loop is CAISEFGYNEQFF. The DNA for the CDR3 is TGTGCCATCAGTGAATTTGGTTACAATGAGCAGTTCTTC.

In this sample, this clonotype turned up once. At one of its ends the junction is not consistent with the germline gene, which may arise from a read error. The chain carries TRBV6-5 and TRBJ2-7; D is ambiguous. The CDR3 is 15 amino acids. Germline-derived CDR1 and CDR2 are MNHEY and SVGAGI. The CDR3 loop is CAGSYYDPIYNEQYF. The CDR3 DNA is TGTGCCGGCAGTTACTATGACCCGATCTACAATGAGCAGTACTTC.

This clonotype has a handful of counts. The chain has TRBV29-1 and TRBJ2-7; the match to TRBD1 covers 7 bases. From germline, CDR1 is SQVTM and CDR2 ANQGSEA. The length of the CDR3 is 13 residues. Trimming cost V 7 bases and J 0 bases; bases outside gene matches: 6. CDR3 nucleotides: TGCAGCGCCGCTAGGGGGCTCTCCTACGAGCAGTACTTC. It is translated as CSAARGLSYEQYF.

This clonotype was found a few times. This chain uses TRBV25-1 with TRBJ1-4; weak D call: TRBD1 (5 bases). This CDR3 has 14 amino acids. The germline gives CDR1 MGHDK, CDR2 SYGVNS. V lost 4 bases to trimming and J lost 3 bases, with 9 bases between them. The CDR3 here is CASSAREANEKLFF. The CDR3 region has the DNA TGTGCCAGCAGTGCCAGGGAGGCTAATGAAAAACTGTTTTTT. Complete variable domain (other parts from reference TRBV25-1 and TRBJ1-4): EADIYQTPRYLVIGTGKKITLECSQTMGHDKMYWYQQDPGMELHLIHYSYGVNSTEKGDLSSESTVSRIRTEHFPLTLESARPSHTSQYLCASSAREANEKLFFGSGTQLSVL.

This chain's CDR3 is CASSLPPREQFF. Here the CDR3 DNA reads TGTGCCAGCAGTTTACCCCCGAGGGAGCAGTTCTTC. The chain combines TRBV12-3 or TRBV12-4 with TRBJ2-1, with D unresolved. V shed 2 bases and J shed 10 bases, with 9 bases lying between them. The CDR3 runs to 12 residues.

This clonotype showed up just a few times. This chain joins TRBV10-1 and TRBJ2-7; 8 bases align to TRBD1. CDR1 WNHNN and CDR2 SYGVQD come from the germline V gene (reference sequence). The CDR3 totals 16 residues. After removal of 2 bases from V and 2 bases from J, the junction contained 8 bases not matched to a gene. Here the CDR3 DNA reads TGCGCCAGCAGTGAGAGGACAGGGAACCTGCCCTACGAGCAGTACTTC. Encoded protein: CASSERTGNLPYEQYF.

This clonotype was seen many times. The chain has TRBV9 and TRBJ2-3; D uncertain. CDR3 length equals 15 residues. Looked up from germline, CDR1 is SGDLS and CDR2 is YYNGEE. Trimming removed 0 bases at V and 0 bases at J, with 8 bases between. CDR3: CASSVASSSTDTQYF. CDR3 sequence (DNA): TGTGCCAGCAGCGTAGCTAGTAGTAGCACAGATACGCAGTATTTT.

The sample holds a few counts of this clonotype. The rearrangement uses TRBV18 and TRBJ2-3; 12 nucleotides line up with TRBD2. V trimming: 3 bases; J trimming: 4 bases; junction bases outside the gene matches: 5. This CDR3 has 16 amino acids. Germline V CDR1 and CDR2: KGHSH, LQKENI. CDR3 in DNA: TGTGCCAGCTCACCCCTAGCGGGAGGGGTTGCAGATACGCAGTATTTT. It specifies CASSPLAGGVADTQYF.

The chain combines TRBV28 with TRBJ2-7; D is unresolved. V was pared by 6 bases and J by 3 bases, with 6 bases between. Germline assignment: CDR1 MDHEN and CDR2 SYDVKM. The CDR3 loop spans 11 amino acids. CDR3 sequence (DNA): TGTGCCAGCAGAACCTACTACGAGCAGTACTTC. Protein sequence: CASRTYYEQYF. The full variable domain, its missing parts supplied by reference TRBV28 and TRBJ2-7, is DVKVTQSSRYLVKRTGEKVFLECVQDMDHENMFWYRQDPGLGLRLIYFSYDVKMKEKGDIPEGYSVSREKKERFSLILESASTNQTSMYLCASRTYYEQYFGPGTRLTVT.

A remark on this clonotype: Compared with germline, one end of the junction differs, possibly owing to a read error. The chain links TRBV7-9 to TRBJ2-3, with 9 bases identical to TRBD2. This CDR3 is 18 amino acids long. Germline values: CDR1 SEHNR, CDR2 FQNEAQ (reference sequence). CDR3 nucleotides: TGTGCCAGCCCCCCCTGGGGGCTAGCGGGATTCTTGTCAGATACGCGGTATTTT. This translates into CASPPWGLAGFLSDTRYF.

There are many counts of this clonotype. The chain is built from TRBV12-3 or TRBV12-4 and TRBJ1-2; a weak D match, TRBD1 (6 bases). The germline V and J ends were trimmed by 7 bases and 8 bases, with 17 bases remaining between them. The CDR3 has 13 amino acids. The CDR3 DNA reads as TGTGCCAGCACCCATTTACAGGGACGAGGCTACACCTTC. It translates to CASTHLQGRGYTF.

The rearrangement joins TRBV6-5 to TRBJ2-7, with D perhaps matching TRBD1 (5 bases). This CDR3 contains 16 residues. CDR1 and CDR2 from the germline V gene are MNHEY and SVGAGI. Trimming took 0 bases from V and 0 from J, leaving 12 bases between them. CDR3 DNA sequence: TGTGCCAGCAGTTACTCGACCACAGGTATCTCCTACGAGCAGTACTTC. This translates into CASSYSTTGISYEQYF.

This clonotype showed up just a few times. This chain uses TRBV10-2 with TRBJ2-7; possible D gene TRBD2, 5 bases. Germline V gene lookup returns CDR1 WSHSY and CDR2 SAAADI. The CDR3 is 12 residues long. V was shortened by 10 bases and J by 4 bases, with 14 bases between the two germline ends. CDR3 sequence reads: CATQFGEYEQYF. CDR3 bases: TGCGCCACCCAGTTCGGGGAGTACGAGCAGTACTTC.

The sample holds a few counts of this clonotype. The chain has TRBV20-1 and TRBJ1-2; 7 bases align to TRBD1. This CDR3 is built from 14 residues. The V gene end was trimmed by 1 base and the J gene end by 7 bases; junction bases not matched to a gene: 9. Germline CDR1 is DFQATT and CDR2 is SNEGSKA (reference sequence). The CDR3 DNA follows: TGCAGTGCTAGAGCCAACCAGGGGGAACGTGGCTACACCTTC. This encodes CSARANQGERGYTF.

CDR3 coding DNA: TGTGCCAGCAGTTTATACAGGGTGAACACTGAAGCTTTCTTT. Translation gives CASSLYRVNTEAFF. The chain has TRBV12-3 or TRBV12-4 and TRBJ1-1, with D possibly being TRBD1 (6 bases). V lost 2 bases, J lost 0 bases, and 7 bases lay in between. There are 14 residues in the CDR3.